This paragraph reports one T cell receptor beta chain. As yet, its antigen is unknown. The V gene's germline CDR1 is MDHEN and CDR2 SYDVKM. V gave up 2 bases and J gave up 7 bases; unmatched junction bases: 1. There are 12 residues in the CDR3. Method: immunoSEQ multiplex PCR; TCRdb's copy keeps in-frame clones and lacks some. Among around 5,000 clones listed, about 71% were seen once. Cyclophosphamide on days +3 and +4 followed busulfan-fludarabine conditioning and a marrow graft. These data are taken from a study of T cells after posttransplantation cyclophosphamide. General observations from the study: Later blood repertoires were often dominated by clones from the donor CD8+ memory compartment. Blood and skin or GI T cell repertoires showed limited TRB overlap.

The TCR sequence derives from a male patient aged 55 to 69 who received an allogeneic stem cell transplant from an unrelated donor, was CMV-positive, and had no GVHD. Some T cells may be graft donor cells. The genes are TRBV28 and TRBJ1-2; TRBD1 agrees at 7 bases. The sequences come from PBMCs, collected after allogeneic stem cell transplant with posttransplant cyclophosphamide. CDR3 in amino acids: CASSLNRGGYTF. CDR3 coding DNA: TGTGCCAGCAGTTTAAACAGGGGTGGCTACACCTTC.